This TCR beta chain was obtained from a study of blood T cell repertoires in COVID-19. About the research overall: Researchers got acute and convalescent COVID-19 samples from the United States, Italy and Spain. T cells, B-cell-depleted T cells, or PBMCs provided the cDNA or gDNA that served as material.

The ends lost 3 bases at V and 1 base at J; junction bases unmatched: 5. This CDR3 spans 15 amino acids. Germline CDR1 reads WSHSY; CDR2 reads SAAADI. Some clones are missing from TCRdb's copy, which holds only in-frame ones; the method was immunoSEQ multiplex PCR. The table lists more than 45,000 clones, around 87% of them singletons. What was sequenced was peripheral blood. This TCR came from a human donor with active COVID-19. The donor label of this sample is uncertain. V and J are TRBV10-2 and TRBJ1-1; 7 bases line up with TRBD1. This CDR3 reads CASSDGQVRNTEAFF. The CDR3 nucleotides read TGCGCCAGCAGTGACGGACAGGTCCGGAACACTGAAGCTTTCTTT.